The 26 T cell receptor beta chains presented below share a single source sample, sequenced in a study of T cell responses to AZD1222 COVID-19 vaccine. Data came from immunoSEQ multiplex PCR; TCRdb stores just in-frame clones and leaves some out. The profile shows roughly 160,000 clones, 88% of them singletons. The source material was peripheral blood, sampled 28 days after the second AZD1222 dose. Receptors originate from an adult who received the AZD1222 COVID-19 vaccine.

The chain carries TRBV29-1 and TRBJ1-3; D gene uncertain. The CDR3 has 13 amino acids. From germline, CDR1 is SQVTM and CDR2 ANQGSEA. Between the trimmed V and J ends, which lost 4 bases and 4 bases, there was a span of 11 bases. The DNA for the CDR3 is TGCAGCGTTGGCTACGTCGGGGGAAACACCATATATTTT. Its protein product is CSVGYVGGNTIYF.

This sequence joins TRBV11-3 and TRBJ2-1, with D tentatively TRBD1 or TRBD2 (5 bases each). This CDR3 contains 13 residues. Germline V lookup: CDR1 SGHNT, CDR2 YENEEA. V was cut by 3 bases and J by 4 bases, with 7 bases left in between. CDR3 in amino acids: CASSFGAYNEQFF. The CDR3 region has the DNA TGTGCCAGCAGCTTCGGGGCATACAATGAGCAGTTCTTC.

The V gene is TRBV5-6, the J gene TRBJ1-1, with TRBD1 as a possible D gene (5 bases). Germline V gene lookup returns CDR1 SGHDT and CDR2 YYEEEE. The CDR3 has 15 amino acids. Trimming left V 4 bases short and J 0 bases short, with 13 bases between. The CDR3 sequence: CASSETGYMNTEAFF. The CDR3 nucleotides are TGTGCCAGCAGCGAAACAGGTTATATGAACACTGAAGCTTTCTTT. Using reference TRBV5-6 and TRBJ1-1 for the parts outside the CDR3, the full variable domain is DAGVTQSPTHLIKTRGQQVTLRCSPKSGHDTVSWYQQALGQGPQFIFQYYEEEERQRGNFPDRFSGHQFPNYSSELNVNALLLGDSALYLCASSETGYMNTEAFFGQGTRLTVV.

In DNA, the CDR3 is TGTGCCAGCAGTGAACTTGGGGGTAAAGAGACCCAGTACTTC. Translation: CASSELGGKETQYF. V usage is TRBV2 and J usage is TRBJ2-5, with D possibly being TRBD1 or TRBD2 (5 bases each). Germline-derived CDR1 and CDR2 are SNHLY and FYNNEI. The CDR3 has 14 residues. V was pared by 2 bases and J by 3 bases, with 10 bases between.

A single count supports this clone. The chain is built from TRBV5-1 and TRBJ2-7; D is possibly TRBD1 (5 bases). V was shortened by 4 bases and J by 6 bases, with 20 bases between the two germline ends. There are 15 residues in the CDR3. The germline gives CDR1 SGHRS, CDR2 YFSETQ. The CDR3: CASSRLGAIDGEQYF. The CDR3 DNA follows: TGCGCCAGCAGCCGCCTTGGGGCCATCGACGGCGAGCAGTACTTC.

The gene calls are TRBV10-1 and TRBJ1-1; D perhaps matches TRBD1 (5 bases). The CDR3 runs to 14 residues. Trimming pared 2 bases from V and 4 bases from J, leaving 11 bases between. The germline gives CDR1 WNHNN, CDR2 SYGVQD (reference sequence). CDR3 DNA: TGCGCCAGCAGTGAGGACGGGGGGATCACTGAAGCTTTCTTT. The encoded protein is CASSEDGGITEAFF.

This rearrangement joins TRBV7-9 to TRBJ2-7, with 16 positions matching TRBD2. V shed 5 bases and J 4 bases; nucleotides not matched to a gene: 8. In germline, CDR1 is SEHNR, CDR2 FQNEAQ (reference sequence). The CDR3 consists of 17 residues. The CDR3 loop reads CASSPRGTSGGDYEQYF. The DNA for the CDR3 is TGTGCCAGCAGCCCGCGAGGGACTAGCGGGGGGGATTACGAGCAGTACTTC.

The rearrangement uses TRBV27 and TRBJ1-1, with 8 bases matching TRBD1. This CDR3 comprises 15 residues. CDR1 and CDR2 (germline): MNHEY, SMNVEV (reference sequence). V shed 5 bases and J 5 bases; nucleotides not matched to a gene: 10. The chain's CDR3 is CASSPGTGRGTEAFF. CDR3 bases: TGTGCCAGCAGTCCTGGGACAGGAAGGGGAACTGAAGCTTTCTTT.

V gene TRBV7-9 combines with J gene TRBJ1-2, with D unclear. The germline V gene encodes CDR1 SEHNR and CDR2 FQNEAQ (reference sequence). There are 12 residues in the CDR3. Trimming took 8 bases from V and 2 from J, leaving 9 bases between them. CDR3 region: CASGDANYGYTF. CDR3 in DNA: TGTGCCAGCGGAGATGCGAACTATGGCTACACCTTC.

The chain links TRBV12-3 or TRBV12-4 to TRBJ1-1; D remains unclear. With 5 bases removed from V and 10 bases from J, the gap between germline ends came to 11 bases. The length of the CDR3 is 11 residues. This CDR3 is CASSKGLRAFF. In nucleotides, the CDR3 is TGTGCCAGCAGTAAGGGCCTGAGAGCTTTCTTT.

The chain recombines TRBV4-1 with TRBJ2-2; D call uncertain. The CDR3 loop spans 14 amino acids. Trimming removed 1 base at V and 6 bases at J, with 9 bases between. The germline V gene encodes CDR1 MGHRA and CDR2 YSYEKL. The CDR3 sequence: CASSQVGSPGELFF. The CDR3 DNA sequence: TGCGCCAGCAGCCAAGTCGGGTCGCCCGGGGAGCTGTTTTTT.

The chain has TRBV9 and TRBJ1-1; TRBD1 might be the D (6 bases). The length of the CDR3 is 14 residues. Germline values: CDR1 SGDLS, CDR2 YYNGEE. Trimming left V 2 bases short and J 2 bases short, with 10 bases between. As DNA, the CDR3 is TGTGCCAGCAGCGTGCAGGGGCCAAACACTGAAGCTTTCTTT. It is translated as CASSVQGPNTEAFF.

This chain joins TRBV5-1 and TRBJ2-3; 9 bases fit TRBD1. Looked up from germline, CDR1 is SGHRS and CDR2 is YFSETQ. Germline trimming cut 6 bases from V and 5 bases from J; bases unmatched to any gene: 7. The CDR3 covers 14 residues. This CDR3 reads CASTQTGGIDTQYF. As DNA, the CDR3 is TGCGCCAGCACCCAGACAGGGGGAATAGATACGCAGTATTTT. Based on the CDR3 plus reference TRBV5-1 and TRBJ2-3, the full variable domain is KAGVTQTPRYLIKTRGQQVTLSCSPISGHRSVSWYQQTPGQGLQFLFEYFSETQRNKGNFPGRFSGRQFSNSRSEMNVSTLELGDSALYLCASTQTGGIDTQYFGPGTRLTVL.

The J gene is TRBJ1-2, the V gene TRBV6-1, with D uncertain. This CDR3 has 14 residues. Germline V gene lookup returns CDR1 MNHNS and CDR2 SASEGT. Trimming left V 3 bases short and J 6 bases short, with 14 bases between. DNA of the CDR3: TGTGCCAGCAGTGAGGCGGGCCGGGTCCATGGCTACACCTTC. This translates into CASSEAGRVHGYTF.

Worth noting for this clone: The sample has other DNA sequences that encode this CDR3 too. The rearrangement links TRBV12-3 or TRBV12-4 to TRBJ2-1, with D unresolved. The V gene lost 5 bases and the J gene lost 6 bases, with 5 bases spanning the gap. CDR3 length: 11 amino acids. The CDR3 nucleotides are TGTGCCAGCAGTCTGCTCAATGAGCAGTTCTTC. This sequence encodes CASSLLNEQFF.

The chain is built from TRBV5-1 and TRBJ1-1, with 8 nucleotides matching TRBD1. The germline V gene encodes CDR1 SGHRS and CDR2 YFSETQ. V shed 2 bases and J 5 bases; nucleotides not matched to a gene: 8. The CDR3 loop spans 15 amino acids. This chain's CDR3 is CASSFNPGQETEAFF. In nucleotides, the CDR3 is TGCGCCAGCAGCTTTAATCCGGGACAGGAGACTGAAGCTTTCTTT.

This sequence joins TRBV18 and TRBJ1-4; 7 nucleotides agree with TRBD1. Trimming took 6 bases from V and 4 from J; bases not matched to a gene: 11. Germline V CDR1 and CDR2: KGHSH, LQKENI. The CDR3 loop spans 16 amino acids. CDR3 nucleotide sequence: TGTGCCAGCTCTCTCACCGGGGACAGACTTAATGAAAAACTGTTTTTT. Its translation is CASSLTGDRLNEKLFF.

V is TRBV7-2 and J is TRBJ2-7, with 9 bases aligning to TRBD2. The CDR3 length is 15 residues. V dropped 3 bases and J dropped 3; count of bases not matched to a gene: 6. Germline V CDR1 and CDR2: SGHTA, FQGNSA. This CDR3 reads CASSFSGGRFYEQYF. The CDR3 DNA reads as TGTGCCAGCAGCTTTAGCGGGGGAAGATTCTACGAGCAGTACTTC.

CDR3 region: CASSQPAGVTGNTIYF. CDR3 coding DNA: TGTGCCAGCAGCCAACCAGCTGGAGTCACTGGAAACACCATATATTTT. The gene calls are TRBV3-1 (or the pseudogene TRBV3-2) and TRBJ1-3; no reliable D call. Trimming removed 2 bases from V and 2 bases from J, with 13 bases in between. This CDR3 comprises 16 residues. Germline CDR1 is LGHDT and CDR2 is YNNKEL (reference sequence).

The chain carries TRBV3-1 (or the pseudogene TRBV3-2) and TRBJ1-1, with unresolved D. Trimming shortened V by 1 base and J by 4 bases, and 7 bases separated the two germline ends. This CDR3 is built from 13 residues. In germline, CDR1 is LGHDT, CDR2 YNNKEL (reference sequence). CDR3 bases: TGTGCCAGCAGCCAAGTATTAGGCACTGAAGCTTTCTTT. It yields the protein CASSQVLGTEAFF.

V gene TRBV11-2 combines with J gene TRBJ2-1; TRBD1 or TRBD2 may be the D gene (5 bases each). Germline CDR1 reads SGHAT; CDR2 reads FQNNGV. This CDR3 has 14 amino acids. With 1 base removed from V and 6 bases from J, the gap between germline ends came to 10 bases. The CDR3 DNA reads TGTGCCAGCAGCTTAGTGGGGACGAGCAATGAGCAGTTCTTC. As protein: CASSLVGTSNEQFF.

The chain uses TRBV9 and TRBJ1-2; D gene ambiguous. V was cut by 0 bases and J by 13 bases, with 13 bases left in between. This CDR3 has 12 amino acids. The germline gives CDR1 SGDLS, CDR2 YYNGEE. Written as DNA, the CDR3 is TGTGCCAGCAGCGTAGCCCGACCCGGTACCACCTTC. This sequence encodes CASSVARPGTTF.

The chain uses TRBV30 and TRBJ1-4; TRBD1 matches at 10 bases. Trimming took 5 bases from V and 5 from J; bases not matched to a gene: 8. The germline CDR1 and CDR2 sequences are GTSNPN and SVGIG (reference sequence). This CDR3 contains 15 residues. The CDR3 loop reads CAWDRGLAENEKLFF. CDR3 DNA sequence: TGTGCCTGGGACAGGGGGCTCGCGGAAAATGAAAAACTGTTTTTT.

This clone occurred once. The V call is TRBV20-1, the J call TRBJ1-1, with unresolved D. Germline loops: CDR1 DFQATT, CDR2 SNEGSKA (reference sequence). V was shortened by 7 bases and J by 4 bases, with 10 bases between the two germline ends. CDR3 length: 11 amino acids. The CDR3 coding sequence is TGCAGTGGGGCTGCGGGCACTGAAGCTTTCTTT. It specifies CSGAAGTEAFF.

V is TRBV5-1 and J is TRBJ1-2; TRBD1 matches at 9 bases. The germline CDR1 and CDR2 sequences are SGHRS and YFSETQ. The V segment lost 2 bases and the J segment 7 bases; nucleotides outside the gene matches: 9. The CDR3 loop spans 15 amino acids. The CDR3 bases are TGCGCCAGCAGCTTCTCCGGGACAGGGACTTTTGGCTACACCTTC. Translating gives CASSFSGTGTFGYTF.

V gene TRBV12-5 combines with J gene TRBJ2-1; D not resolved. V shed 2 bases and J shed 9 bases, with 11 bases lying between them. The CDR3 is 13 amino acids. Germline V CDR1 and CDR2: LGHNT, FRNRAP. The CDR3 here is CASGLSSVREQFF. The CDR3 nucleotides are TGTGCTAGTGGTTTGTCCAGCGTGCGTGAGCAGTTCTTC.